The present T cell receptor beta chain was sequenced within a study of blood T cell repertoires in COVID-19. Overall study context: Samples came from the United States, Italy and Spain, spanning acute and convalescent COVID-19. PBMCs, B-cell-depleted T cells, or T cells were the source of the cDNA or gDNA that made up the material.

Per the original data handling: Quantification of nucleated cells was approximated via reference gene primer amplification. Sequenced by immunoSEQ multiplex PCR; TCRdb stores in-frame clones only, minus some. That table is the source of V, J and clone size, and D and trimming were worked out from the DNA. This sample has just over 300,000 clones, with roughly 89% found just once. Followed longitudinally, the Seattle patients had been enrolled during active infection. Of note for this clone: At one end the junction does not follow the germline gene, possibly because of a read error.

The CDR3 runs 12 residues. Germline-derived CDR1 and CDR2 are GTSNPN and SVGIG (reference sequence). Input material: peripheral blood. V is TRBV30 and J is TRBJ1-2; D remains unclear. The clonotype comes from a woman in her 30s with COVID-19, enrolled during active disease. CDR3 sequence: CAGRPPGTGYTF. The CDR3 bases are TGTGCCGGGAGACCCCCAGGCACCGGCTACACCTTC.